This T cell receptor beta chain was obtained from a study of beta chain features in type 1 diabetes (dated by TCRdb to the late 2010s). In terms of the full investigation: Patients and healthy donors did not differ in mean age, gender distribution, total cell number or subset yield. In the study, recently diagnosed type 1 diabetes patients and matched healthy donors were compared on the TCRB repertoires of their sorted circulating CD4+ T cell subsets. Naive and central memory subsets were obtained from all 30 or so donors, but regulatory and stem cell-like memory subsets were isolated from only 8 patients and 8 healthy donors. A total of around 100 million sorted cells were examined across all samples, and RNA yield correlated strongly with the number of cells per subset. The research as a whole found: In all four CD4+ subsets, TCRB CDR3 length was moderately but significantly shorter in type 1 diabetes patients. Because the HLA sub-analyses included only small numbers of individuals, any influence of HLA type on TCRB rearrangement was left unresolved. Fewer insertions and more nucleotide deletions at VDJ recombination sites were observed in patients with type 1 diabetes, implying thymic rearrangement abnormalities. PCR might favor shorter templates, but patient and control samples were amplified and corrected together, so any skew would affect both groups equally. Naive, central memory and regulatory TCRB repertoires appeared to be more similar among patients than among healthy donors. Because cDNA was sequenced instead of genomic DNA, highly expressing activated cells could be over-represented, though the groups showed no difference in activation or CD3 levels.

There are 16 amino acids in the CDR3, from cysteine to phenylalanine inclusive. The kept DNA is CDR3 alone, 48 bases in frame from the first base. CDR1 and CDR2, looked up from the germline V gene, are SGHDN and FVKESK. V drops 1 base and J drops 3 bases, leaving 15 bases in between. A single peripheral blood draw of about 116 mL on average was collected from each donor into heparinised tubes. A BD FACSAria II and a panel including CD45RO, CCR7, CD25, CD127, CD95 and CD27 were used to sort naive, central memory, regulatory and stem cell-like memory CD4+ T cells. Purity was above 98% for every sorted population. Right away, PBMCs were isolated by Lymphoprep density gradient centrifugation and were stained directly, with no culture step. So that batch effects would be minimized, each experiment stained and sorted samples in pairs, pairing one healthy donor with one patient. The table lists this clone with a few counts. Its antigen is unknown. No qualities accompany the bases; no much larger clone lies one base away.

The High Capacity cDNA Reverse Transcription Kit was used to reverse transcribe all of the isolated RNA, meaning that expressed TCRB transcripts were what got sequenced. Deep immunoSEQ sequencing was performed on naive, central memory and regulatory T cell samples, with an average of roughly 3.5 million total reads per sample. Sorted cells were lysed in RLT buffer, and RNA was extracted using DNase-treated RNeasy Micro or Mini kits according to cell number. Each cell subset was processed separately to prevent cross-contamination, with patient and healthy donor samples processed together. Using the immunoSEQ multiplex PCR, TCRB sequences were amplified from cDNA into 87-bp fragments spanning the CDR3 region. Sequencing of the amplicons was performed on the Illumina HiSeq platform. Per the source publication's procedure: Synthetic template baselines were used to correct PCR bias computationally, reads within Hamming distance 2 were collapsed together, and singletons that could not be merged were discarded. Reads were aligned against IMGT so that V, D and J genes, CDR3 length and insertions or deletions at six rearrangement sites could be assigned. Clonotype counts were normalized to sorted cell number within each subset before computing true diversity and Gini coefficients with the tcR R package. The overlap coefficient, calculated on TCRB nucleotide sequences, was used to measure repertoire sharing. Out-of-frame TCRB sequences from naive cells were analyzed as a proxy for the pre-selection repertoire. TCRdb obtained this table from immuneACCESS and retained in-frame rearrangements with V and J assigned. These tables miss some clones; where compared with another copy, unresolved V genes account for less than half of the shortfall, and the remainder is unexplained. D and trimming were read from the DNA, whereas the V and J calls and clone size are those reported in that table. In this sample the table shows 300,000 to 450,000 clones, around 20% of which occur a single time. The biggest ten clones account for around 0.045% of the sample.

The chain links TRBV14 with TRBJ1-2; 6 matching bases give a weak D call of TRBD1. This sequence was found in a woman under 30 in good health. Material for sequencing was naive CD4+ T cells from blood. The cell subset or site label here, explained by the study, means: true naive CD4+ T cells. The CDR3 protein: CASSQGLRDTYYGYTF. The DNA sequence is given as TGTGCCAGCAGCCAAGGGCTTCGGGACACCTACTATGGCTACACCTTC.